What follows describes a single TCR beta chain. This clonotype was recorded many times. Which antigen it targets is not known. Nothing much larger sits one base from this clone, and base qualities are not available. The hyperthyroidism patients were between 18 and 65 years old and newly diagnosed, with a disease duration of less than 2 months. Patients with uncontrolled infections, other autoimmune diseases, pregnancy or lactation were excluded. Diagnoses were based on clinical symptoms, serum thyroxine and TRAb, thyroid ultrasound and orbital computed tomography. Blood from progressor patients was collected at the time of first diagnosis with hyperthyroidism, before any ophthalmopathy symptoms had appeared. PBMCs were isolated from about 9 ml of fresh peripheral blood by Ficoll-Paque density gradient centrifugation. Progressor patients were initially diagnosed with Graves' hyperthyroidism and developed ophthalmopathy during follow-up. Total RNA was extracted using Trizol reagent, and RNA quality was assessed on an Agilent 2100 Bioanalyzer.

The sample originates from a study of T cells in Graves' hyperthyroidism and ophthalmopathy (dated by TCRdb to the late 2010s). Some background on the complete study: Peripheral blood samples were taken at the time of initial diagnosis, prior to any treatment. To identify TCR V-J signatures that set the groups apart, the researchers used a discovery cohort of roughly 100 patients, made up of 43 with Graves' ophthalmopathy and 57 with stable Graves' hyperthyroidism. Prospective prediction of ophthalmopathy was tested in an independent validation cohort of approximately 18 hyperthyroidism patients and some 17 patients who later progressed to ophthalmopathy. The 100 discovery patients were divided at random into training and test sets in a 7:3 ratio. The study also compared thyroid tissue and blood T-cell repertoires from a handful of Graves' hyperthyroidism patients. Once sampling was done, hyperthyroidism patients were given methimazole at a starting dose of 30 mg daily, whereas ophthalmopathy patients were given high-dose intravenous methylprednisolone. According to the paper, TCR Vbeta CDR3 sequencing was carried out on over 130 peripheral blood samples, which came from fewer than 50 ophthalmopathy, some 73 hyperthyroidism and roughly 17 progressor patients.

CDR1 MNHNY and CDR2 SVGAGI were looked up in the germline V gene (reference sequence). The CDR3 has 12 amino acids, counting the end cysteine and phenylalanine. Here the CDR3 DNA is all that survives: 36 bases in frame from base 1. The V and J ends are trimmed by 2 bases and 3 bases, leaving 5 bases between them. The TCR beta CDR3 regions were amplified from RNA transcripts. The TCR CDR3 was subjected to a first round of RT-PCR using the HTBI primer set and the Qiagen OneStep RT-PCR kit. Libraries were constructed in a second round of multiplex PCR, after which size selection and purification were performed. The libraries were sequenced on an Illumina HiSeq2000 using paired-end 100 bp reads. Regarding the original processing steps: SOAPnuke was used to process the raw data, with reads discarded if the reads contained adapters or uncalled bases, had a mean Phred below 15, or lacked an exact constant-primer or identifier match. High-quality paired reads were merged with COPE v1.2.5, and unique nucleotide sequences were defined as clonotypes. MiTCR v1.1 was used to align clonotypes to the IMGT TRBV, TRBD and TRBJ reference segments. Analysis was restricted to V-J combinations with a frequency above 0.0001, which covered 98% to 99.2% of repertoires. A TCS score was defined as the ratio of F50 (clonal expansion) to E x V (chaos), with BLOSUM62-based TCRdist applied between CDR3 peptides within each V-J. Welch's t-statistics and random forest reduced some 510 V-J features to 10 to 15, which were used in a naive Bayes classifier (R e1071). The raw public data were reprocessed by TCRdb itself: fastp quality trimming at Q25, MiXCR clonotype calling, in-frame beta chains only. Rows matching on CDR3 protein sequence are summarized as one entry with the most common DNA and genes. The V and J calls, along with clone size, are taken from TCRdb and not from the paper's own processing. The sample yields over 250,000 distinct CDR3 sequences; 25% to 30% were counted once. The ten top clones hold approximately 25% of the sample.

Beyond this particular receptor, the publication reports: No statistical method was used to fix the sample size in advance, and group allocation was not hidden from the investigators. In validation, the model predicted progression to ophthalmopathy a median of about 5.9 months before onset, with roughly 68% sensitivity and almost 75% specificity. Blood samples also contained most of the expanded thyroid clonotypes (frequency above 0.001), which suggests that blood repertoires may reflect thyroid immune responses. Ophthalmopathy was separated from stable hyperthyroidism by a 13 V-J signature model, with approximately 86% sensitivity and just over 81% specificity obtained in cross-validation and 80%/75% obtained in testing.

The rearrangement joined TRBV6-6 to TRBJ2-7, and perhaps TRBD1 as D gene, on 5 matching bases. Sequenced: blood. The clonotype comes from a man aged 40-50 years with Graves' hyperthyroidism that later progressed to Graves' ophthalmopathy. The CDR3 protein sequence reads: CASSYQGYEQYF. Read as DNA, the sequence is TGTGCCAGCAGTTACCAGGGCTACGAGCAGTACTTC.